A selection of T cell receptor beta chains follows, all from one sample in a study of OX40 agonist ivuxolimab in advanced cancers. Profiling relied on immunoSEQ multiplex PCR, and the TCRdb table lists in-frame clones only, not all of them. The sample consists of 70,000 to 95,000 clones, 80% to 90% of them appearing once. The source was CD4+ or CD8+ T cells sorted from blood, collected in a trial of the OX40 agonist ivuxolimab. The receptors shown here come from an adult with an advanced solid tumor such as melanoma, head and neck, liver or kidney cancer. CDR3s include the opening cysteine and the closing phenylalanine or tryptophan. Fields, in order: V gene, J gene, CDR3 protein.

TRBV5-5	TRBJ2-1	CASSPGGTKYYNEQFF
TRBV7-9	TRBJ2-3	CASSLGVGSNTDTQYF
TRBV2	TRBJ2-2	CASSENTFPNTGELFF
TRBV2	TRBJ1-1	CASRAEQTNTEAFF
TRBV10-1	TRBJ2-5	CASSNRTSGRETQYF
TRBV27	TRBJ2-7	CASSLGRSSYEQYF
TRBV5-3	TRBJ2-5	CARSLGQQETQYF
TRBV28	TRBJ2-3	CASRTQGRDTQYF
TRBV9	TRBJ2-7	CASSERPTLYEQYF
TRBV11-1	TRBJ1-2	CASSLDPGGVDYGYTF
TRBV7-7	TRBJ2-5	CASSLVNSGTRPQYF
TRBV19	TRBJ1-6	CASSTSGTANSPLHF
TRBV7-3	TRBJ2-2	CASSLSQGTGELFF
TRBV11-2	TRBJ1-4	CASSLRLLNEKLFF
TRBV7-2	TRBJ2-3	CASSLGGPTLDTQYF
TRBV18	TRBJ1-2	CASSQDRGLRGYTF
TRBV5-1	TRBJ2-5	CASSLLGTGKETQYF